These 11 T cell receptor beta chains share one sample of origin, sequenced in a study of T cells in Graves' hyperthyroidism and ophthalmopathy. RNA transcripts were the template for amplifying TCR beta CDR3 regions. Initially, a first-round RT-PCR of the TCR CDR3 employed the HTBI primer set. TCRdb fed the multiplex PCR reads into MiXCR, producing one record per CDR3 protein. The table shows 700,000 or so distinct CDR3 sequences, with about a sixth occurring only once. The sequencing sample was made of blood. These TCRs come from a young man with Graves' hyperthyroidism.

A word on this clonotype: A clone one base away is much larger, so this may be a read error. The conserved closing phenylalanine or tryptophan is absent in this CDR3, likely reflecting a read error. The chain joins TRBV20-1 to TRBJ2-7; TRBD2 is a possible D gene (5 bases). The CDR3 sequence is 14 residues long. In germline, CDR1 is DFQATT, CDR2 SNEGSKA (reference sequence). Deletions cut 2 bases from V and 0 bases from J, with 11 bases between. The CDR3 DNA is TGCAGTGCTAGACCTAGCTATAGCTCCTACGAGCAGTACCTC. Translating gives CSARPSYSSYEQYL.

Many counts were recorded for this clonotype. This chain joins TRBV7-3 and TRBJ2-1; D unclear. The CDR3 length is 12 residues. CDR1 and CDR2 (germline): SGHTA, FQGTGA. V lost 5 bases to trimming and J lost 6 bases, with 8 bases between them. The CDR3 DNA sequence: TGTGCCAGCAGCCCCCCCTCCAATGAGCAGTTCTTC. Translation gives CASSPPSNEQFF.

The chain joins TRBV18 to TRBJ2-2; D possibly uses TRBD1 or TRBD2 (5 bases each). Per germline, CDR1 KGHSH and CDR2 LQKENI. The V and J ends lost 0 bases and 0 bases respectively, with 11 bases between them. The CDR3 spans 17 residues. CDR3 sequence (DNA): TGTGCCAGCTCACCACCCGGGACGGGACCGAACACCGGGGAGCTGTTTTTT. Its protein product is CASSPPGTGPNTGELFF.

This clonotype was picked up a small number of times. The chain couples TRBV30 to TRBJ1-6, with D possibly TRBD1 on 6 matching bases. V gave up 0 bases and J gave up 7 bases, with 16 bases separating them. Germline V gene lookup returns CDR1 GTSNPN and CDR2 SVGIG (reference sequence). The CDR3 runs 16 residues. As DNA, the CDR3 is TGTGCCTGGAGTGTAGGGGGTCTCGGGGACAATTCACCCCTCCACTTT. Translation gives CAWSVGGLGDNSPLHF.

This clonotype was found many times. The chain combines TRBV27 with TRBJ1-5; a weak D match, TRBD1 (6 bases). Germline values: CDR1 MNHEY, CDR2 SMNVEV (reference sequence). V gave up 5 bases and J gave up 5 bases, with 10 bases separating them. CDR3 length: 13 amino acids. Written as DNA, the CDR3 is TGTGCCAGCAGTGAGACAGGCTATCAGCCCCAGCATTTT. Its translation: CASSETGYQPQHF.

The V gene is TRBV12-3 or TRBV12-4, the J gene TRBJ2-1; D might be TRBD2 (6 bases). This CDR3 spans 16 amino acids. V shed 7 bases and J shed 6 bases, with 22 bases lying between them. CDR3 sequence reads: CASTIAPAGRFNEQFF. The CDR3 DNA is TGTGCCAGCACGATTGCTCCGGCAGGGAGGTTCAATGAGCAGTTCTTC.

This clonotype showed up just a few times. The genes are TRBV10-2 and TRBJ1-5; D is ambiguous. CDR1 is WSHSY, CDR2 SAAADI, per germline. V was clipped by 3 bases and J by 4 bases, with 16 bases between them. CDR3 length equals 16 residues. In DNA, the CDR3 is TGCGCCAGCAGTGACGCCCCTGCGGAAAGAAATCAGCCCCAGCATTTT. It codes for CASSDAPAERNQPQHF.

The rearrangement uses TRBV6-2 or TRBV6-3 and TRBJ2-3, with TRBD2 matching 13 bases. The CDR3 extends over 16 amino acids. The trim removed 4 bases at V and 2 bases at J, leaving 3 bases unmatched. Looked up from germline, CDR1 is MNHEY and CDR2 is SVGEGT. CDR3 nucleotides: TGTGCCAGCAGTTCTGGGACTAGCGGGATCACAGATACGCAGTATTTT. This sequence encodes CASSSGTSGITDTQYF.

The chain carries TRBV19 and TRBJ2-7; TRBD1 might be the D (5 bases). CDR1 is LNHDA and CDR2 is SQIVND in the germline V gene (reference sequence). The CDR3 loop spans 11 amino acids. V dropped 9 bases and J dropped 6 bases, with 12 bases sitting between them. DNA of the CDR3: TGTGCCAGCTCTCACAGGAGCGAGCAGTACTTC. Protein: CASSHRSEQYF.

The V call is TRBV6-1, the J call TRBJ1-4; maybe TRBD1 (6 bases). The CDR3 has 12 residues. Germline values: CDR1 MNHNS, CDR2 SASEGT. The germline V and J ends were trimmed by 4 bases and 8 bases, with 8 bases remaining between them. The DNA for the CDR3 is TGTGCCAGCAGTGCAGGGGCCGAAAAACTGTTTTTT. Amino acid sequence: CASSAGAEKLFF.

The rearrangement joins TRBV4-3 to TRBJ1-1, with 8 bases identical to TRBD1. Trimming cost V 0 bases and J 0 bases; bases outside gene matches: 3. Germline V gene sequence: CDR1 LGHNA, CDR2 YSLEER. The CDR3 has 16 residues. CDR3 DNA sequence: TGCGCCAGCAGCCAAGATTGGGACAGGCTGAACACTGAAGCTTTCTTT. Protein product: CASSQDWDRLNTEAFF.